This T cell receptor beta chain was identified during a study of graft-versus-host responses after intestinal transplantation. Study at large: Recipients uniformly received anti-thymocyte globulin induction, followed by tacrolimus and steroids for approximately 3 years. Whole-study findings and limits: The highest levels of circulating GvH clones went along with early declines in HvG clones after transplant.

The study plated some 200,000 CFSE-labeled responders with some 200,000 irradiated, violet-dye-labeled stimulators. The germline V gene has CDR1 MNHNS and CDR2 SASEGT. Trimming shortened V by 0 bases and J by 7 bases, and 15 bases separated the two germline ends. This CDR3 spans 15 amino acids. Clones were sequenced by immunoSEQ multiplex PCR, and TCRdb holds only the in-frame ones, with some missing. This table holds some 15,000 clones, 33% found once. The source is a human patient who received an intestinal transplant. This sample comprised alloreactive CD4+ T cells from a mixed lymphocyte reaction culture, obtained before intestinal transplant. The subset was: CFSE-low proliferating T cells sorted from roughly 6-day pre-transplant mixed lymphocyte reaction (GvH or HvG direction). The V call is TRBV6-1, the J call TRBJ1-1, with unresolved D. DNA of the CDR3: TGTGCCAGCAGTGAAGCCATAAGAAGCCGGGGTGAAGCTTTCTTT. Its translation is CASSEAIRSRGEAFF.